Listed here are 21 T cell receptor beta chains from one sample, sequenced in a study of CD8 T cells in Susac syndrome. Random hexamers served to reverse transcribe about 0.45 to 1 ug RNA. TCRdb re-analysed the immunoSEQ multiplex PCR reads in MiXCR, keeping a single row per CDR3 protein. The table has over 100,000 distinct CDR3 sequences, 85% to 95% seen once; the top ten hold about 0.29%. The source material was CD8+ T cells from PBMCs. Source of these receptors: a human donor with Susac syndrome.

The V and J genes are TRBV9 and TRBJ1-6; no clear D gene. Germline V gives CDR1 SGDLS, CDR2 YYNGEE. CDR3 length equals 12 residues. V was shortened by 1 base and J by 9 bases, with 5 bases between the two germline ends. The CDR3 loop reads CASSVMSSPLHF. CDR3 bases: TGTGCCAGCAGCGTAATGAGTTCACCCCTCCACTTT.

The chain combines TRBV27 with TRBJ1-1; possibly TRBD1 for D (6 bases). The CDR3 runs 14 residues. Germline V gene sequence: CDR1 MNHEY, CDR2 SMNVEV (reference sequence). V dropped 2 bases and J dropped 5 bases, with 12 bases sitting between them. In nucleotides, the CDR3 is TGTGCCAGCAGTTTACCGGGGGCGCTGACTGAAGCTTTCTTT. Translating it yields CASSLPGALTEAFF.

The rearrangement joins TRBV6-5 to TRBJ2-4, with 7 bases fitting TRBD1. Germline V lookup: CDR1 MNHEY, CDR2 SVGAGI. The CDR3 length is 14 residues. Trimming at V came to 8 bases and at J to 7 bases, leaving 11 bases not matched to a gene. The CDR3 loop is CASLGRQGDNIQYF. CDR3 bases: TGTGCCAGCCTAGGTCGACAGGGAGATAACATTCAGTACTTC.

Written as DNA, the CDR3 is TGTGCCAGCAGTTACGGCAGGGCGAGCTATGGCTACACCTTC. It encodes CASSYGRASYGYTF. The chain links TRBV6-5 to TRBJ1-2; D might be TRBD1 (5 bases). The CDR3 spans 14 residues. Trimming cost V 2 bases and J 4 bases, with 11 bases left between them. Germline CDR1 is MNHEY and CDR2 is SVGAGI.

The rearrangement links TRBV7-9 to TRBJ2-2, with 7 positions matching TRBD1. This CDR3 is 14 amino acids long. The V gene end was trimmed by 5 bases and the J gene end by 6 bases; junction bases not matched to a gene: 6. Germline assignment: CDR1 SEHNR and CDR2 FQNEAQ (reference sequence). CDR3 in amino acids: CASSLRQGPGELFF. The CDR3 region has the DNA TGTGCCAGCAGCCTACGACAGGGACCCGGGGAGCTGTTTTTT. Variable domain in full (rest from reference TRBV7-9 and TRBJ2-2): DTGVSQNPRHKITKRGQNVTFRCDPISEHNRLYWYRQTLGQGPEFLTYFQNEAQLEKSRLLSDRFSAERPKGSFSTLEIQRTEQGDSAMYLCASSLRQGPGELFFGEGSRLTVL.

This sequence joins TRBV6-5 and TRBJ1-6; D unclear. Germline values: CDR1 MNHEY, CDR2 SVGAGI. The CDR3 extends over 13 amino acids. V shed 6 bases and J shed 7 bases, with 10 bases lying between them. The CDR3 DNA is TGTGCCAGCAGCCGAGGCCCAAATTCACCCCTCCACTTT. As protein: CASSRGPNSPLHF.

V is TRBV20-1 and J is TRBJ2-7; D uncertain. Germline CDR1 is DFQATT and CDR2 is SNEGSKA (reference sequence). The CDR3 covers 15 residues. The V and J ends lost 3 bases and 2 bases respectively, with 17 bases between them. In DNA form, the CDR3 reads TGCAGTGCTAGGACGGACCCCTCTCGAGCCTACGAGCAGTACTTC. Translated, it gives CSARTDPSRAYEQYF.

CDR3 sequence (DNA): TGTGCCAGCAGCCAGGCGCTGGGCTCGTACGAGCAGTACTTC. Protein product: CASSQALGSYEQYF. J is TRBJ2-7 and V is TRBV3-1, with unresolved D. CDR1 LGHDT and CDR2 YNNKEL come from the germline V gene (reference sequence). V lost 3 bases, J lost 4 bases, and 13 bases lay in between. This CDR3 contains 14 residues.

This sequence joins TRBV3-1 and TRBJ2-5, with no clear D. The CDR3 length is 14 residues. Germline values: CDR1 LGHDT, CDR2 YNNKEL (reference sequence). Deletions cut 0 bases from V and 4 bases from J, with 9 bases between. The CDR3 region is CASSQESTRETQYF. The CDR3 nucleotides read TGTGCCAGCAGCCAAGAATCTACGAGAGAGACCCAGTACTTC.

The rearrangement joins TRBV5-1 to TRBJ2-7; a possible D gene is TRBD2 (5 bases). V lost 5 bases and J lost 6, with 12 bases in between. Germline assignment: CDR1 SGHRS and CDR2 YFSETQ. The CDR3 extends over 12 amino acids. This CDR3 is CASSPNAGEQYF. The CDR3 nucleotides read TGCGCCAGCAGTCCAAACGCGGGCGAGCAGTACTTC.

The rearrangement joins TRBV12-3 or TRBV12-4 to TRBJ2-1, with a tentative D call TRBD2 (6 bases). The length of the CDR3 is 12 residues. Trimming removed 6 bases at V and 8 bases at J, with 11 bases between. The CDR3 protein is CASRGLSDEQFF. DNA for the CDR3: TGTGCCAGCAGGGGACTCAGCGATGAGCAGTTCTTC.

The chain couples TRBV21-1 to TRBJ1-5; the table's D call of TRBD1 was not tested on the DNA. TRBV21-1 is given as a pseudogene. The CDR3 loop spans 13 amino acids. DNA of the CDR3: TGTGCCAGCAGCAAGGGTGGGGGGTCGACCCAGCATTTT. This codes for CASSKGGGSTQHF.

The chain uses TRBV10-3 and TRBJ2-3; possible D gene TRBD2, 6 bases. Germline V gene sequence: CDR1 ENHRY, CDR2 SYGVKD. This CDR3 has 13 amino acids. Trimming shortened V by 8 bases and J by 4 bases, and 13 bases separated the two germline ends. As DNA, the CDR3 is TGTGCCATCGGGGGGAGGTCGGCAGATACGCAGTATTTT. Protein: CAIGGRSADTQYF.

This chain uses TRBV29-1 with TRBJ2-1; 10 bases fit TRBD2. Germline V gene data show CDR1 as SQVTM and CDR2 as ANQGSEA. This CDR3 comprises 15 residues. With V trimmed by 8 bases and J by 3 bases, 10 bases remained unmatched. The CDR3 spells CSLSSGGLYYNEQFF. The CDR3 DNA reads TGCAGCTTGAGTAGCGGGGGGCTCTACTACAATGAGCAGTTCTTC.

V and J are TRBV15 and TRBJ1-1; TRBD1 agrees at 9 bases. The CDR3 is 14 amino acids. In germline, CDR1 is LNHNV, CDR2 YYDKDF (reference sequence). V lost 3 bases and J lost 6; bases outside the gene matches: 5. The CDR3 DNA follows: TGTGCCACCAGCAGGGACAGGGGAAGATCTGAAGCTTTCTTT. It encodes CATSRDRGRSEAFF.

The chain is built from TRBV4-3 and TRBJ2-1; TRBD2 matches 9 bases. The CDR3 has 16 amino acids. With 0 bases clipped from V and 5 bases from J, the junction kept 5 bases outside the gene matches. Germline lookup yields CDR1 LGHNA and CDR2 YSLEER. CDR3 sequence (DNA): TGCGCCAGCAGCCAAGAACGCAGCGGGGGGCACAATGAGCAGTTCTTC. As protein: CASSQERSGGHNEQFF.

The CDR3: CASSQDLAGRYEQYF. CDR3 nucleotide sequence: TGCGCCAGCAGCCAAGATTTGGCGGGACGATACGAGCAGTACTTC. The chain joins TRBV4-3 to TRBJ2-7, with a possible D match to TRBD2 (6 bases). CDR3 length equals 15 residues. The germline V and J ends were trimmed by 0 bases and 4 bases, with 13 bases remaining between them. Germline values: CDR1 LGHNA, CDR2 YSLEER.

This clonotype was detected a few times. The chain has TRBV25-1 and TRBJ2-5, with D uncertain. Germline lookup yields CDR1 MGHDK and CDR2 SYGVNS. This CDR3 spans 13 amino acids. The germline V and J ends were trimmed by 3 bases and 1 base, with 6 bases remaining between them. The CDR3 reads CASSEIGQETQYF. The CDR3 coding sequence is TGTGCCAGCAGTGAGATAGGCCAAGAGACCCAGTACTTC.

This clonotype was found once. This chain connects TRBV9 to TRBJ2-5; 7 bases fit TRBD1. From germline, CDR1 is SGDLS and CDR2 YYNGEE. CDR3 length: 14 residues. J gave up 4 bases and V 5 bases, and 8 bases lay outside the gene matches. CDR3 DNA: TGTGCCAGCAGTAAACAGGGGATCCGAGAGACCCAGTACTTC. Encoded protein: CASSKQGIRETQYF.

The J gene is TRBJ2-7, the V gene TRBV6-5; D gene ambiguous. The CDR3 spans 11 residues. V was shortened by 6 bases and J by 3 bases, with 6 bases between the two germline ends. The germline V gene encodes CDR1 MNHEY and CDR2 SVGAGI. The CDR3 DNA reads TGTGCCAGCAGCTCACACTACGAGCAGTACTTC. Protein sequence: CASSSHYEQYF.

The V call is TRBV4-3, the J call TRBJ1-2, with 8 bases fitting TRBD1. V shed 3 bases, J shed 4 bases, and the junction held 4 bases outside the gene matches. Per the germline V gene, CDR1 is LGHNA and CDR2 is YSLEER. CDR3 length: 14 residues. CDR3 residues: CASSQDRAGYGYTF. The CDR3 DNA sequence: TGCGCCAGCAGCCAGGACAGGGCTGGCTATGGCTACACCTTC.